The 5 T cell receptor beta chains below all came from one sample that was sequenced in a study of blood T cell repertoires in COVID-19. Clones were sequenced by immunoSEQ multiplex PCR, and TCRdb holds only the in-frame ones, with some missing. The sample includes 80,000 to 100,000 clones, about 80% of them seen just once. Sequenced material: peripheral blood. The origin of the receptors is a man between 65 and 85 years old with acute or convalescent COVID-19.

This chain joins TRBV18 and TRBJ2-5, with a tentative D call TRBD1 (7 bases). CDR3 length equals 15 residues. The V gene lost 6 bases and the J gene lost 7 bases, with 21 bases spanning the gap. Germline V gives CDR1 KGHSH, CDR2 LQKENI. CDR3 sequence (DNA): TGTGCCAGCTCTCCCTCAGCGGACCAGGGGGGGACCCAGTACTTC. This gives the protein CASSPSADQGGTQYF.

J is TRBJ1-6 and V is TRBV19; D not resolved. Trimming took 10 bases from V and 9 from J, leaving 16 bases between them. From germline, CDR1 is LNHDA and CDR2 SQIVND (reference sequence). There are 13 residues in the CDR3. The CDR3 bases are TGTGCCACCCAGGTCGGACTAGGTTCACCCCTCCACTTT. As protein: CATQVGLGSPLHF.

This chain uses TRBV7-2 with TRBJ2-4; maybe TRBD1 (6 bases). Trimming left V 4 bases short and J 0 bases short, with 13 bases between. Germline V gene lookup returns CDR1 SGHTA and CDR2 FQGNSA. CDR3 length: 16 amino acids. The CDR3 sequence is CASSSNRDLAKNIQYF. In DNA form, the CDR3 reads TGTGCCAGCAGCTCGAACAGGGATCTAGCCAAAAACATTCAGTACTTC.

The chain uses TRBV18 and TRBJ1-4; a weak D match, TRBD1 (6 bases). Germline CDR1 and CDR2: KGHSH and LQKENI. Trimming removed 5 bases from V and 4 bases from J, with 11 bases in between. CDR3 size: 14 residues. CDR3 nucleotides: TGTGCCAGCTCATACAGGGAGAATAATGAAAAACTGTTTTTT. The encoded protein is CASSYRENNEKLFF. Complete variable domain (other parts from reference TRBV18 and TRBJ1-4): NAGVMQNPRHLVRRRGQEARLRCSPMKGHSHVYWYRQLPEEGLKFMVYLQKENIIDESGMPKERFSAEFPKEGPSILRIQQVVRGDSAAYFCASSYRENNEKLFFGSGTQLSVL.

The chain has TRBV11-2 and TRBJ1-2; a possible D gene is TRBD1 (5 bases). This CDR3 comprises 15 residues. The V end was cut by 4 bases, the J end by 1 base, with 13 bases between. Germline lookup yields CDR1 SGHAT and CDR2 FQNNGV. In DNA, the CDR3 is TGTGCCAGCAGCTGGGGGGACGGGCGTAACTATGGCTACACCTTC. Amino acid sequence: CASSWGDGRNYGYTF. Filled out from reference TRBV11-2 and TRBJ1-2, the complete variable domain reads EAGVAQSPRYKIIEKRQSVAFWCNPISGHATLYWYQQILGQGPKLLIQFQNNGVVDDSQLPKDRFSAERLKGVDSTLKIQPAKLEDSAVYLCASSWGDGRNYGYTFGSGTRLTVV.